This paragraph reports one T cell receptor beta chain. Assay: immunoSEQ multiplex PCR; the TCRdb copy retains only in-frame clones and omits some. The sample holds 120,000 or so clones; about 90% are singletons and the top ten take roughly 1.9%. Germline V gene data show CDR1 as MGHRA and CDR2 as YSYEKL. After removal of 4 bases from V and 3 bases from J, the junction contained 19 bases not matched to a gene. The CDR3 has 19 amino acids. These data belong to a study of control samples from healthy donors and cancer patients. This receptor was identified in a man aged 18 to 29 in good health. The sequencing sample was made of blood. The V call is TRBV4-1, the J call TRBJ2-3; 7 bases are shared with TRBD2. CDR3 sequence: CASSPSGAGASVGTDTQYF. Here the CDR3 DNA reads TGCGCCAGCAGCCCTTCCGGTGCGGGAGCGTCGGTTGGGACAGATACGCAGTATTTT.